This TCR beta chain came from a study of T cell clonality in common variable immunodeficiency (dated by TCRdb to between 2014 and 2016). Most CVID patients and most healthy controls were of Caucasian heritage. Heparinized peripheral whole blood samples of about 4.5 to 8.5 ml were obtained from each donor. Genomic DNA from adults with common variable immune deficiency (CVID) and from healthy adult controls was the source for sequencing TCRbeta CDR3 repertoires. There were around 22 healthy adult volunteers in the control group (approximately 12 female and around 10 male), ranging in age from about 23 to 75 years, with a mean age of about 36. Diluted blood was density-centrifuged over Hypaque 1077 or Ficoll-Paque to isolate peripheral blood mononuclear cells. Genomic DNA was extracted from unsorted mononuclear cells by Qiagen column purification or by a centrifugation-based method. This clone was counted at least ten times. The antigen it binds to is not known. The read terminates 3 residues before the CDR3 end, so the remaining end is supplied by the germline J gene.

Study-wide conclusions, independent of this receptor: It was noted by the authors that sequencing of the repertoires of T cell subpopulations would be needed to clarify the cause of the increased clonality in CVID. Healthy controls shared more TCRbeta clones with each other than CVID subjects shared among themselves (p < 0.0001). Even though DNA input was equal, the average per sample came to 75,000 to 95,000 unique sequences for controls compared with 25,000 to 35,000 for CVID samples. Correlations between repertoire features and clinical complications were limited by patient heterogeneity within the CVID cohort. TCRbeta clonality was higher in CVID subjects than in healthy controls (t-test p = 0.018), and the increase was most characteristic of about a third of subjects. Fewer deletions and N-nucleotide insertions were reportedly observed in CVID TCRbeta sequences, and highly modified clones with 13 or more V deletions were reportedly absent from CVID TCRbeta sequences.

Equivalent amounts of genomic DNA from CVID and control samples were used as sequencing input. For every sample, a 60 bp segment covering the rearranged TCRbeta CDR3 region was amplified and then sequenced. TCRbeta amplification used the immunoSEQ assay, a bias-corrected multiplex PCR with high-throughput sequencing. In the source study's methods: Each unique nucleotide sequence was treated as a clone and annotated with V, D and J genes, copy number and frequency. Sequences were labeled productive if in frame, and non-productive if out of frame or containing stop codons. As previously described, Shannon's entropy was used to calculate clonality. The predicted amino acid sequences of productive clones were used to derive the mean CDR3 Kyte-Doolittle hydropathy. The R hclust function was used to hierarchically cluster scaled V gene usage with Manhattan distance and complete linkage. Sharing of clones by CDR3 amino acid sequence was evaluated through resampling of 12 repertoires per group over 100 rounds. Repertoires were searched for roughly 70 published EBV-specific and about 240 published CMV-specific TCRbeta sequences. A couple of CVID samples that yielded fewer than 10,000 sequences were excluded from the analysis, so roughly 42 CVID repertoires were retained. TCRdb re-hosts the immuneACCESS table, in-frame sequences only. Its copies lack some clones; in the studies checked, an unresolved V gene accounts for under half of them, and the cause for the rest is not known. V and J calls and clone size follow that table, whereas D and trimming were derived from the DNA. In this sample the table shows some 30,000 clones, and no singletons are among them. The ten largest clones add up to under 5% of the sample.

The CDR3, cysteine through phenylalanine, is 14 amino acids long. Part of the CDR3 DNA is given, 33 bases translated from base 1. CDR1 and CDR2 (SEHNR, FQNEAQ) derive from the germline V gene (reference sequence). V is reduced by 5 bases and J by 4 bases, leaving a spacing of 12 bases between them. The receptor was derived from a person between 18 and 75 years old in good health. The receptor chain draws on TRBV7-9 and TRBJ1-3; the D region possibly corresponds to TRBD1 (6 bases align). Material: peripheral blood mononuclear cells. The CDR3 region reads CASSPGQSGNTIYF. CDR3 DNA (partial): TGTGCCAGCAGCCCCGGACAGTCAGGAAACACC.